The 3 T cell receptor beta chains below come from one sample, sequenced in a study of T-cell memory formation after mild COVID-19. Via MiXCR, TCRdb re-called the 5' RACE reads, giving one row per CDR3 protein. The sample gives 250,000 or so distinct CDR3 sequences, roughly 10% of which show up once; around 23% is in the top ten. Source material: PBMCs or a T cell subset sorted from them (not recorded which). These receptors were taken from a man younger than 35 who had mild COVID-19 (a few samples of this study predate the infection). Cell type and time point are not known.

This clonotype was observed a handful of times. V is TRBV28 and J is TRBJ2-6; D is uncertain. The V end was cut by 7 bases, the J end by 0 bases, with 7 bases between. The CDR3 contains 14 residues. Germline V CDR1 and CDR2: MDHEN, SYDVKM. CDR3 nucleotides: TGTGCCAGCACATATGCCTCTGGGGCCAACGTCCTGACTTTC. Its protein is CASTYASGANVLTF.

This chain joins TRBV27 and TRBJ2-1, with D maybe TRBD1 (6 bases). Germline V lookup: CDR1 MNHEY, CDR2 SMNVEV (reference sequence). V was cut by 6 bases and J by 3 bases, with 15 bases left in between. This CDR3 is 15 amino acids long. Here the CDR3 reads CASSSTGLYYNEQFF. The DNA of the CDR3 is TGTGCCAGCAGCTCTACAGGGCTTTACTACAATGAGCAGTTCTTC.

This clonotype was detected many times. The J gene is TRBJ2-2, the V gene TRBV12-3 or TRBV12-4; D call uncertain. The CDR3 totals 12 residues. Trimming took off 6 bases at V and 1 base at J, with 3 bases between the two ends. This CDR3 is CASSENTGELFF. The CDR3 region has the DNA TGTGCCAGCAGCGAGAACACCGGGGAGCTGTTTTTT.